Sequencing of this T cell receptor beta chain was carried out in a study of vaccination and CD4 T cells after COVID-19. Concerning this clonotype: Its specificity is unknown.

Indicated treatment: approximately 11-day PBMC culture with coronavirus spike peptide pools or control peptides (ViraFEST assay). Scientists ran DNA taken from cultured CD4+ T cells through the Oncomine TCR Beta short-read assay for sequencing. TCRdb independently ran MiXCR on the PCR reads; one entry per CDR3 protein. This table holds over 12,000 distinct CDR3 sequences, less than 70% found once. V gave up 6 bases and J gave up 5 bases; unmatched junction bases: 6. Germline CDR1 reads SQVTM; CDR2 reads ANQGSEA. The CDR3 totals 14 residues. V and J are TRBV29-1 and TRBJ2-5; the match to TRBD2 covers 13 bases. Input material: CD4+ T cells from blood, cultured in vitro. This clonotype was obtained from a human donor who had recovered from COVID-19. The CDR3 region is CSVYTSGRAETQYF. The CDR3 DNA reads as TGCAGCGTCTACACTAGCGGGAGGGCGGAGACCCAGTACTTC.